Detailed here is one T cell receptor beta chain. Its antigen remains unknown. Germline V CDR1 and CDR2: LNHDA, SQIVND (reference sequence). V lost 5 bases and J lost 6, with 10 bases in between. CDR3 length: 12 residues. Assay: immunoSEQ multiplex PCR; the TCRdb copy retains only in-frame clones and omits some. Counted here are over 120,000 clones, roughly 90% occurring once; the ten biggest clones make up less than 5.5%. The sample is drawn from a study of cytomegalovirus exposure and HLA in healthy donors. Overall study findings and caveats: Cytomegalovirus association was assigned to under 200 TCR beta chains. Most TCR sequences were uncommon, yet certain public TCRs appeared in many donors. Cytomegalovirus status, reportedly, was diagnosed with high specificity and sensitivity by the classifier.

The sequencing sample was made of PBMCs. V is TRBV19 and J is TRBJ1-1; a weak D match, TRBD1 (5 bases). The sequence was obtained from a man younger than 35 in good health and CMV-seropositive. For the CDR3, the DNA is TGTGCCAGTAGTGGGGAAGGGGCTGAAGCTTTCTTT. Amino acids: CASSGEGAEAFF.